The text below deals with one T cell receptor beta chain. Methods used by the authors: How many nucleated cells were present was estimated from reference gene primer amplification. The method was immunoSEQ multiplex PCR; TCRdb's version includes in-frame clones alone and lacks a portion of them. V and J calls plus clone size are reproduced from that table; the DNA served to infer D and trimming. The sample has approximately 260,000 clones, roughly 90% seen once. This specimen belongs to a study of blood T cell repertoires in COVID-19. Study-wide context: The United States, Italy and Spain supplied acute and convalescent COVID-19 samples. PBMCs, B-cell-depleted T cells, or T cells provided the cDNA or gDNA that made up the material.

V shed 0 bases and J shed 4 bases, with 16 bases lying between them. The CDR3 runs 16 residues. Germline V gene data show CDR1 as MGHRA and CDR2 as YSYEKL. The sequence came from a woman in her forties who had recovered from COVID-19. Sequenced material: peripheral blood. The chain has TRBV4-1 and TRBJ2-7, with a tentative D call TRBD1 (6 bases). CDR3 sequence (DNA): TGCGCCAGCAGCCAAGAACCCGGGACAAGGGATTACGAGCAGTACTTC. Amino acid sequence: CASSQEPGTRDYEQYF.